A selection of T cell receptor beta chains follows, all from one sample in a study of cytomegalovirus exposure and HLA in healthy donors. Repertoires were generated with immunoSEQ multiplex PCR, while TCRdb's copy carries only in-frame clones and drops some. The sample has about 190,000 clones, around three quarters seen once; the top ten hold 12% to 15%. Sequencing was done on a sample of PBMCs. All receptors come from a woman between 25 and 40 years old in good health and CMV-seropositive. CDR3s include the opening cysteine and the closing phenylalanine or tryptophan.

v_call: TRBV6-5; cdr3_aa: CASSGSLRGTEAFF
v_call: TRBV19; cdr3_aa: CASSIQGAGETQYF
v_call: TRBV5-1; cdr3_aa: CASSLASQRASGTVHEQYF
v_call: TRBV11-2; cdr3_aa: CASSLGFGSGGRDTQYF
v_call: TRBV5-6; cdr3_aa: CASSLSGPGQPQHF
v_call: TRBV19; cdr3_aa: CASSVQQGLTDTQYF
v_call: TRBV4-2; cdr3_aa: CASSQATSGRAYEQYF
v_call: TRBV6-6; cdr3_aa: CASSPGTGFEQYF
v_call: TRBV11-2; cdr3_aa: CASSLTAGGQETQYF
v_call: TRBV25-1; cdr3_aa: CASSESRDTDTQYF
v_call: TRBV2; cdr3_aa: CASSEGQGNYEQYF
v_call: TRBV4-3; cdr3_aa: CASSQNTGGETDTQYF
v_call: TRBV27; cdr3_aa: CASSLRGTSGRNEQFF
v_call: TRBV7-3; cdr3_aa: CASSTGEGRNEQFF
v_call: TRBV27; cdr3_aa: CASSLTGIDEQFF
v_call: TRBV7-9; cdr3_aa: CASSESGIFAETQYF
v_call: TRBV4-1; cdr3_aa: CASSPKDSMSNQPQHF
v_call: TRBV19; cdr3_aa: CASSISENTEAFF
v_call: TRBV7-9; cdr3_aa: CASSAGGATEAFF